The 28 T cell receptor beta chains listed next were all sequenced from one sample in a study of sequential checkpoint blockade in melanoma. Treatment: randomized to nivolumab then ipilimumab (arm A) or the reverse (arm B). Measured with immunoSEQ multiplex PCR; TCRdb has only the in-frame clones, and not every one. The sample has around 7,000 clones, around 20% seen once. The sequenced sample was tumor tissue (inferred from file names), obtained from a patient given nivolumab and ipilimumab in sequence. Receptors originate from a human donor with melanoma.

The V call is TRBV30, the J call TRBJ1-2; D might be TRBD1 (5 bases). The CDR3 runs to 12 residues. With 2 bases removed from V and 7 bases from J, the gap between germline ends came to 11 bases. Germline CDR1 is GTSNPN and CDR2 is SVGIG (reference sequence). The CDR3 loop reads CAWSPGSSGYTF. Here the CDR3 DNA reads TGTGCCTGGAGTCCAGGGTCTAGTGGCTACACCTTC.

Many counts were recorded for this clone. The V and J genes are TRBV9 and TRBJ2-1; perhaps TRBD2 as D (6 bases). CDR3 length: 13 residues. V lost 5 bases and J lost 10, with 16 bases in between. The germline V gene encodes CDR1 SGDLS and CDR2 YYNGEE. Here the CDR3 reads CASRATGGIEQFF. The CDR3 nucleotides read TGTGCCAGCAGGGCCACCGGAGGGATCGAGCAGTTCTTC.

In its sample, this clone was seen many times. V usage is TRBV11-1 and J usage is TRBJ1-1; D call uncertain. The CDR3 contains 14 residues. CDR1 and CDR2 from the germline V gene are SGHAT and FQDESV (reference sequence). Trimming stripped 3 bases from V and 1 base from J, with 9 bases between. The CDR3 reads CASSFSGSNTEAFF. The DNA of the CDR3 is TGTGCCAGCAGCTTTTCAGGATCGAACACTGAAGCTTTCTTT.

The table lists this clone with many counts. The chain carries TRBV30 and TRBJ1-2, with 8 bases that match TRBD1. Germline CDR1 reads GTSNPN; CDR2 reads SVGIG (reference sequence). The CDR3 covers 15 residues. V shed 2 bases, J shed 0 bases, and the junction held 5 bases outside the gene matches. The CDR3 sequence is CAWSPQGEANYGYTF. The CDR3 DNA is TGTGCCTGGAGTCCACAGGGGGAAGCTAACTATGGCTACACCTTC.

The rearrangement joins TRBV19 to TRBJ1-2; D call uncertain. CDR1 is LNHDA, CDR2 SQIVND, per germline (reference sequence). The CDR3 is 11 residues long. V dropped 5 bases and J dropped 4 bases, with 5 bases sitting between them. The CDR3 DNA is TGTGCCAGTAGTTACAGCTATGGCTACACCTTC. This gives the protein CASSYSYGYTF.

This clone is medium-sized by share. J is TRBJ2-7 and V is TRBV4-1; D remains unclear. Germline CDR1 and CDR2: MGHRA and YSYEKL. This CDR3 has 15 amino acids. V was shortened by 1 base and J by 0 bases, with 10 bases between the two germline ends. The CDR3 is CASSQGVQSSYEQYF. CDR3 in DNA: TGCGCCAGCAGCCAAGGAGTCCAAAGCTCCTACGAGCAGTACTTC.

The V call is TRBV7-5, the J call TRBJ2-3; no check of the table's D call, TRBD2, against the DNA was made. TRBV7-5 has pseudogene status. The CDR3 loop spans 15 amino acids. This chain's CDR3 is CASSAREPSTDTQYF. CDR3 in DNA: TGTGCCAGCAGCGCTCGAGAACCTAGCACAGATACGCAGTATTTT.

The genes are TRBV19 and TRBJ1-5; 7 nucleotides agree with TRBD1. The germline V gene encodes CDR1 LNHDA and CDR2 SQIVND (reference sequence). J lost 6 bases, V lost 6 bases, and 8 bases had no gene match. The CDR3 sequence is 14 residues long. This CDR3 reads CASSITGVVQPQHF. The CDR3 nucleotides read TGTGCCAGTAGCATAACAGGGGTCGTTCAGCCCCAGCATTTT.

The rearrangement uses TRBV28 and TRBJ2-2, with 9 positions matching TRBD1. The trim removed 4 bases at V and 6 bases at J, leaving 9 bases unmatched. The CDR3 consists of 16 residues. Germline V gene data show CDR1 as MDHEN and CDR2 as SYDVKM. The chain's CDR3 is CASSSQQGAPPGELFF. The CDR3 DNA reads TGTGCCAGCAGTTCACAACAGGGGGCGCCCCCCGGGGAGCTGTTTTTT.

This clone was counted at least ten times. This sequence joins TRBV11-3 and TRBJ2-2; perhaps TRBD2 as D (6 bases). The CDR3 covers 17 residues. The V gene's germline CDR1 is SGHNT and CDR2 YENEEA. V lost 5 bases and J 8 bases, leaving 24 bases between the germline ends. The CDR3: CASSTPPGGAFRGELFF. The CDR3 DNA follows: TGTGCCAGCAGCACCCCCCCCGGCGGGGCATTTAGAGGGGAGCTGTTTTTT. Variable domain in full (rest from reference TRBV11-3 and TRBJ2-2): EAGVVQSPRYKIIEKKQPVAFWCNPISGHNTLYWYLQNLGQGPELLIRYENEEAVDDSQLPKDRFSAERLKGVDSTLKIQPAELGDSAVYLCASSTPPGGAFRGELFFGEGSRLTVL.

This clone was counted a single time. The rearrangement uses TRBV12-5 and TRBJ1-5, with D uncertain. The CDR3 loop spans 11 amino acids. V was shortened by 3 bases and J by 4 bases, with 1 base between the two germline ends. Germline-derived CDR1 and CDR2 are LGHNT and FRNRAP. DNA of the CDR3: TGTGCTAGTGGTTTAAATCAGCCCCAGCATTTT. This encodes CASGLNQPQHF.

In its sample, this clone ranks as medium-sized. The chain uses TRBV5-1 and TRBJ1-4; D remains unclear. The V end lost 0 bases, the J end lost 7 bases, and 13 bases lay between the germline ends. CDR1 is SGHRS and CDR2 is YFSETQ in the germline V gene. The CDR3 has 15 amino acids. The CDR3 region is CASSLAEGPSEKLFF. As DNA, the CDR3 is TGCGCCAGCAGCTTGGCCGAGGGCCCCAGTGAAAAACTGTTTTTT.

The rearrangement joins TRBV18 to TRBJ2-7, with 10 bases lining up with TRBD1. CDR3 length: 14 amino acids. The V gene end was trimmed by 2 bases and the J gene end by 8 bases; junction bases not matched to a gene: 6. CDR1 KGHSH and CDR2 LQKENI come from the germline V gene. The CDR3 DNA is TGTGCCAGCTCACCAGCGGGACAGGGGTTTCAGCAGTACTTC. This codes for CASSPAGQGFQQYF.

This clone has only a few counts. The chain uses TRBV29-1 and TRBJ2-3; D gene unclear. CDR3 length: 13 amino acids. Trimming took off 1 base at V and 5 bases at J, with 10 bases between the two ends. Germline loops: CDR1 SQVTM, CDR2 ANQGSEA. CDR3: CSVEVRTGDTQYF. The CDR3 nucleotides are TGCAGCGTTGAAGTGAGGACCGGAGATACGCAGTATTTT.

In this sample, this clone turned up many times. V is TRBV7-1 and J is TRBJ2-2; possibly TRBD2 for D (5 bases). TRBV7-1 is labeled an ORF, and its function is uncertain. CDR3 length: 13 residues. Trimming pared 4 bases from V and 5 bases from J, leaving 8 bases between. The CDR3 region has the DNA TGTGCCAGCAGCTTTGGGGAGACCGGGGAGCTGTTTTTT. Translated, it gives CASSFGETGELFF.

This clone has only one observation. V is TRBV15 and J is TRBJ2-3; 7 bases are shared with TRBD2. J lost 6 bases, V lost 2 bases, and 5 bases had no gene match. The CDR3 contains 14 residues. Germline values: CDR1 LNHNV, CDR2 YYDKDF (reference sequence). The CDR3 nucleotides read TGTGCCACCAGCAGAACAACTAGCGTCGATACGCAGTATTTT. This codes for CATSRTTSVDTQYF.

This clone appeared a few times. The chain carries TRBV7-6 and TRBJ2-2, with D perhaps TRBD1 or TRBD2 (6 bases each). Germline V gene lookup returns CDR1 SGHVS and CDR2 FNYEAQ. Trimming cost V 3 bases and J 8 bases, with 13 bases left between them. This CDR3 has 14 amino acids. The DNA for the CDR3 is TGTGCCAGCAGCTTGGAGGGGGGCCTAGGGGAGCTGTTTTTT. Amino acids: CASSLEGGLGELFF.

This clone was counted a few times. The CDR3 nucleotides are TGTGCCAGCAGCGATCGGGACCCAACTAATGAAAAACTGTTTTTT. Protein sequence: CASSDRDPTNEKLFF. The chain has TRBV7-5 and TRBJ1-4. TRBV7-5 is listed as a pseudogene. The CDR3 runs 15 residues.

This clone has at least ten counts. The chain has TRBV11-3 and TRBJ1-6; D is possibly TRBD1 (6 bases). Germline CDR1 and CDR2: SGHNT and YENEEA. V lost 5 bases and J 9 bases, leaving 20 bases between the germline ends. The CDR3 runs to 16 residues. CDR3 in DNA: TGTGCCAGCAGCCAAAATCCCGGACAGTTGGGTTCACCCCTCCACTTT. Amino acid sequence: CASSQNPGQLGSPLHF. Full variable domain (remainder filled in from reference TRBV11-3 and TRBJ1-6): EAGVVQSPRYKIIEKKQPVAFWCNPISGHNTLYWYLQNLGQGPELLIRYENEEAVDDSQLPKDRFSAERLKGVDSTLKIQPAELGDSAVYLCASSQNPGQLGSPLHFGNGTRLTVT.

A few counts support this clone. The chain joins TRBV11-3 to TRBJ2-7; 10 bases match TRBD1. Looked up from germline, CDR1 is SGHNT and CDR2 is YENEEA. The CDR3 consists of 16 residues. V was clipped by 5 bases and J by 2 bases; unmatched bases: 9. The CDR3 DNA sequence: TGTGCCAGCAGCGAATCCGGGACAGGGGCGACCTACGAGCAGTACTTC. It encodes CASSESGTGATYEQYF. Supplemented by reference TRBV11-3 and TRBJ2-7, the full variable domain reads EAGVVQSPRYKIIEKKQPVAFWCNPISGHNTLYWYLQNLGQGPELLIRYENEEAVDDSQLPKDRFSAERLKGVDSTLKIQPAELGDSAVYLCASSESGTGATYEQYFGPGTRLTVT.

This chain links TRBV10-2 with TRBJ2-3; a possible D gene is TRBD2 (6 bases). This CDR3 spans 15 amino acids. Germline V gene sequence: CDR1 WSHSY, CDR2 SAAADI. V was trimmed by 5 bases and J by 1 base, leaving 13 bases between them. This CDR3 is CASSQGRGGTDTQYF. As DNA, the CDR3 is TGCGCCAGCAGTCAGGGACGCGGGGGCACAGATACGCAGTATTTT.

This rearrangement joins TRBV6-8 to TRBJ2-5; D might be TRBD2 (5 bases). This CDR3 region has 14 residues. V lost 4 bases to trimming and J lost 2 bases, with 11 bases between them. Germline CDR1 MNHGY, CDR2 SAAAGT. The CDR3 region has the DNA TGTGCCAGCAGTTTAACGGGGTTTCAAGAGACCCAGTACTTC. Amino acids: CASSLTGFQETQYF.

V is TRBV6-8 and J is TRBJ2-1; 9 bases match TRBD1. J lost 5 bases, V lost 1 base, and 9 bases had no gene match. Germline CDR1 reads MNHGY; CDR2 reads SAAAGT. This CDR3 is built from 17 residues. CDR3 DNA: TGTGCCAGCAGTTACTTAGTTCGGGACAGGGAAAACAATGAGCAGTTCTTC. Translating it yields CASSYLVRDRENNEQFF.

The chain links TRBV18 to TRBJ1-5; the D is unclear. This CDR3 comprises 18 residues. Germline V gene sequence: CDR1 KGHSH, CDR2 LQKENI. V was shortened by 1 base and J by 0 bases, with 16 bases between the two germline ends. The CDR3 DNA reads as TGTGCCAGCTCACCACGAGGCTTATACGCAGATAGCAATCAGCCCCAGCATTTT. This codes for CASSPRGLYADSNQPQHF.

The chain combines TRBV29-1 with TRBJ2-5, with 8 bases lining up with TRBD2. This CDR3 comprises 13 residues. V dropped 4 bases and J dropped 4; count of bases not matched to a gene: 5. Germline CDR1 and CDR2: SQVTM and ANQGSEA. The CDR3 region has the DNA TGCAGCGTTGGGGGACTAGTCGGAGAGACCCAGTACTTC. Protein product: CSVGGLVGETQYF.

CDR3 sequence (DNA): TGTGCCAGCAGCTTAACCGCGGGCTACTACAATGAGCAGTTCTTC. Its protein is CASSLTAGYYNEQFF. The chain links TRBV7-1 to TRBJ2-1, with D tentatively TRBD2 (5 bases). TRBV7-1 is known as an ORF, though its function is uncertain. Deletions cut 4 bases from V and 3 bases from J, with 13 bases between. This CDR3 spans 15 amino acids.

CDR3: CASQLSGANVLTF. CDR3 DNA: TGTGCCAGTCAGCTCTCTGGGGCCAACGTCCTGACTTTC. The gene calls are TRBV6-8 and TRBJ2-6; D call uncertain. CDR1 and CDR2 (germline): MNHGY, SAAAGT. This CDR3 is built from 13 residues. Between the trimmed V and J ends, which lost 9 bases and 0 bases, there was a span of 6 bases.

The genes are TRBV6-8 and TRBJ1-2, with 8 nucleotides matching TRBD1. Unmatched junction bases numbered 18, after V lost 5 bases and J lost 7 bases. Germline loops: CDR1 MNHGY, CDR2 SAAAGT. The CDR3 runs to 17 residues. Here the CDR3 reads CASSGDPTGAFGRGYTF. Written as DNA, the CDR3 is TGTGCCAGCAGTGGAGACCCGACAGGGGCGTTCGGTCGTGGCTACACCTTC.